A single sample gave rise to the 12 T cell receptor beta chains below, sequenced in a study of cytomegalovirus exposure and HLA in healthy donors. With 60 Vbeta and 13 Jbeta primers, the PCR was carried out. Profiling relied on immunoSEQ multiplex PCR, and the TCRdb table lists in-frame clones only, not all of them. Of about 180,000 clones listed, 80% to 85% are singletons. Material for sequencing was PBMCs. The receptors derive from a boy under 10 years old in good health and CMV-seronegative.

The chain uses TRBV28 and TRBJ1-1, with 7 bases aligning to TRBD1. Germline V lookup: CDR1 MDHEN, CDR2 SYDVKM. The CDR3 is 14 residues long. After removal of 2 bases from V and 5 bases from J, the junction contained 5 bases not matched to a gene. CDR3 bases: TGTGCCAGCAGTTTAAAAGGGGGCGCGACTGAAGCTTTCTTT. Translated, it gives CASSLKGGATEAFF.

The V gene is TRBV4-3, the J gene TRBJ1-2, with TRBD1 matching 7 bases. The CDR3 is 16 amino acids. V gave up 0 bases and J gave up 3 bases; unmatched junction bases: 7. The germline V gene has CDR1 LGHNA and CDR2 YSLEER. Here the CDR3 reads CASSQELLGGDYGYTF. The CDR3 DNA is TGCGCCAGCAGCCAAGAGCTGTTAGGGGGCGACTATGGCTACACCTTC.

This rearrangement joins TRBV6-5 to TRBJ1-2, with 7 bases identical to TRBD1. The CDR3 totals 15 residues. V lost 6 bases and J lost 0; bases outside the gene matches: 7. Germline V gives CDR1 MNHEY, CDR2 SVGAGI. This CDR3 reads CASSRRQGANYGYTF. The CDR3 coding sequence is TGTGCCAGCAGCCGTAGACAGGGAGCTAACTATGGCTACACCTTC.

V and J are TRBV13 and TRBJ1-3; a weak D match, TRBD1 (5 bases). V lost 2 bases and J 7 bases, leaving 12 bases between the germline ends. CDR1 is PRHDT and CDR2 is FYEKMQ in the germline V gene (reference sequence). This CDR3 spans 14 amino acids. As DNA, the CDR3 is TGTGCCAGCAGCTTAATCCAGGGTCTCAACACCATATATTTT. Amino acid sequence: CASSLIQGLNTIYF.

The chain carries TRBV5-6 and TRBJ2-1; TRBD2 matches 13 bases. Unmatched junction bases numbered 7, after V lost 4 bases and J lost 6 bases. In germline, CDR1 is SGHDT, CDR2 YYEEEE. This CDR3 has 16 amino acids. The CDR3 spells CASSIKTSGRSNEQFF. The CDR3 nucleotides are TGTGCCAGCAGCATAAAGACTAGCGGGAGGTCCAATGAGCAGTTCTTC.

V is TRBV4-1 and J is TRBJ2-1; 10 bases map to TRBD2. The CDR3 runs to 15 residues. In germline, CDR1 is MGHRA, CDR2 YSYEKL. J was trimmed by 3 bases and V by 4 bases; bases with no gene match: 3. In DNA, the CDR3 is TGCGCCAGCAGCCCTACTAGCGGGAACTACAATGAGCAGTTCTTC. This codes for CASSPTSGNYNEQFF.

The chain joins TRBV5-1 to TRBJ1-6, with 7 bases that match TRBD1. CDR1 is SGHRS, CDR2 YFSETQ, per germline. With V trimmed by 4 bases and J by 7 bases, 8 bases remained unmatched. The CDR3 has 15 residues. CDR3 sequence (DNA): TGCGCCAGCAGCAACAGGGGAGTTTTAAATTCACCCCTCCACTTT. Translation: CASSNRGVLNSPLHF.

V usage is TRBV27 and J usage is TRBJ2-5; perhaps TRBD1 as D (6 bases). V gave up 2 bases and J gave up 7 bases, with 11 bases separating them. The germline gives CDR1 MNHEY, CDR2 SMNVEV (reference sequence). This CDR3 region has 13 residues. CDR3 loop: CASSLGGRGTQYF. DNA for the CDR3: TGTGCCAGCAGTTTAGGGGGCAGGGGGACCCAGTACTTC.

This chain links TRBV6-5 with TRBJ1-2; possibly TRBD1 for D (5 bases). Germline CDR1 is MNHEY and CDR2 is SVGAGI. The CDR3 covers 14 residues. V was clipped by 6 bases and J by 1 base, with 12 bases between them. The CDR3 bases are TGTGCCAGCAGCTACGACAGCCTTAACTATGGCTACACCTTC. It is translated as CASSYDSLNYGYTF.

The chain recombines TRBV9 with TRBJ1-1, with D hard to call. Germline CDR1 reads SGDLS; CDR2 reads YYNGEE. V lost 0 bases, J lost 5 bases, and 17 bases lay in between. The CDR3 has 16 residues. CDR3 amino acids: CASSVAPSPGGTEAFF. The CDR3 DNA reads TGTGCCAGCAGCGTAGCTCCCTCCCCGGGAGGAACTGAAGCTTTCTTT.

The chain employs TRBV7-2 and TRBJ1-3; D call uncertain. Looked up from germline, CDR1 is SGHTA and CDR2 is FQGNSA. V lost 5 bases and J 7 bases, leaving 6 bases between the germline ends. The CDR3 runs to 11 residues. The CDR3 sequence: CASSPRNTIYF. The CDR3 DNA is TGTGCCAGCAGCCCCCGGAACACCATATATTTT.

This clone was counted between two and nine times. The chain has TRBV12-5 and TRBJ1-5, with unresolved D. The CDR3 runs 16 residues. Deletions cut 0 bases from V and 6 bases from J, with 15 bases between. CDR1 is LGHNT, CDR2 FRNRAP, per germline. The CDR3 reads CASGLVGEGMGQPQHF. The CDR3 DNA sequence: TGTGCTAGTGGTTTGGTAGGAGAGGGAATGGGTCAGCCCCAGCATTTT.